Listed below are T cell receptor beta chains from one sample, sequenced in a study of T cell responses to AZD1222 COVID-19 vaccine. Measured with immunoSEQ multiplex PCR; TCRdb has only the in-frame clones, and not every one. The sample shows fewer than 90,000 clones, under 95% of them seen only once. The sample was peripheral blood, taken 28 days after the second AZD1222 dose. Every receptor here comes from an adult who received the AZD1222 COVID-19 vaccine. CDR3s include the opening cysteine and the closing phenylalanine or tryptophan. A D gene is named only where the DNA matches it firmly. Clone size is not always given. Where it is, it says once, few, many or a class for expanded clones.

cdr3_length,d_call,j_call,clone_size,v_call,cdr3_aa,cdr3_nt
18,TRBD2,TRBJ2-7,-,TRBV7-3,CASSLTPLAGEFSYEQYF,TGTGCCAGCAGCTTAACCCCCCTAGCGGGGGAGTTCTCCTACGAGCAGTACTTC
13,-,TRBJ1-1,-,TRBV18,CASSPNGITEAFF,TGTGCCAGCTCACCAAACGGGATCACTGAAGCTTTCTTT
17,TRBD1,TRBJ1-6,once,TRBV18,CASSSSTGGARESPLHF,TGTGCCAGCTCATCCTCAACAGGGGGCGCGAGAGAATCACCCCTCCACTTT
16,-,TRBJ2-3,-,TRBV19,CASSIDRGGIKNTQYF,TGTGCCAGTAGTATAGATAGGGGCGGAATTAAGAATACGCAGTATTTT
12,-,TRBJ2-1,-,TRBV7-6,CASSFVSSEQFF,TGTGCCAGCAGCTTTGTCTCATCTGAGCAGTTCTTC
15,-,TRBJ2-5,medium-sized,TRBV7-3,CASSSTGTWGETQYF,TGTGCCAGCAGCTCAACAGGGACCTGGGGGGAGACCCAGTACTTC
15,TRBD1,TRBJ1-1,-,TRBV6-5,CASRTGRGLNTEAFF,TGTGCCAGCAGGACAGGGCGAGGTTTGAACACTGAAGCTTTCTTT
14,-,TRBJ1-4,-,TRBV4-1,CASSQGLTNEKLFF,TGCGCCAGCAGCCAGGGGTTAACTAATGAAAAACTGTTTTTT
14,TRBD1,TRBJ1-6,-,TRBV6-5,CASRPGTANLPLHF,TGTGCCAGCAGGCCCGGGACAGCGAACCTACCCCTCCACTTT
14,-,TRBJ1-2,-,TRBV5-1,CASSLTLLDYGYTF,TGCGCCAGCAGCTTGACCCTTCTGGACTATGGCTACACCTTC
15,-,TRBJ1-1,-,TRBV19,CASSIKQGMNTEAFF,TGTGCCAGTAGTATAAAACAGGGTATGAACACTGAAGCTTTCTTT
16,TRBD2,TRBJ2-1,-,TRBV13,CASSTPESGDYNEQFF,TGTGCCAGCAGCACCCCGGAGAGCGGGGACTACAATGAGCAGTTCTTC
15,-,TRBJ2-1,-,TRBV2,CASSPRGKSYNEQFF,TGTGCCAGTTCCCCCCGAGGGAAATCCTACAATGAGCAGTTCTTC
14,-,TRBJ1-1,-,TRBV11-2,CASSLELVQTEAFF,TGTGCCAGCAGCTTAGAATTGGTGCAGACTGAAGCTTTCTTT
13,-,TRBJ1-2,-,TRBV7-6,CASSLDLGHGYTF,TGTGCCAGCAGCTTAGATTTGGGGCATGGCTACACCTTC
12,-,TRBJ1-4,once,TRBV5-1,CASRAPNEKLFF,TGCGCCAGCAGAGCACCGAATGAAAAACTGTTTTTT
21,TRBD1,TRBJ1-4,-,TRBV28,CASSERIGTGNFFATNEKLFF,TGTGCCAGCAGCGAACGGATCGGGACAGGGAATTTTTTTGCAACTAATGAAAAACTGTTTTTT